This T cell receptor (beta chain) originates from a study of PD-1 blockade in classical Hodgkin lymphoma. V lost 4 bases to trimming and J lost 4 bases; unmatched junction nucleotides: 11. Germline CDR1 LGHNA, CDR2 YNFKEQ. The CDR3 consists of 16 residues. A remark on this clone: Its specificity is unknown.

Every patient relapsed after autologous stem cell transplantation, and brentuximab vedotin exposure varied. Study-wide points: CD8+ TCR diversity did not rise significantly by C4D1, unlike CD4+. Complete responders matched newly diagnosed patients in baseline diversity. Patients who initiated nivolumab within 1 year of ASCT were excluded.

Sequenced by immunoSEQ multiplex PCR; TCRdb stores in-frame clones only, minus some. The profile shows more than 140,000 clones, about four fifths of them singletons. The V gene is TRBV4-2, the J gene TRBJ1-1, with 8 bases aligning to TRBD1. The sequence came from a human donor with classical Hodgkin lymphoma. This specimen was peripheral blood mononuclear cells (PBMCs), taken before the second cycle of nivolumab. CDR3 DNA: TGTGCCAGCAGCCCCACCACGGGCAGGGGGCCCACTGAAGCTTTCTTT. Protein product: CASSPTTGRGPTEAFF.